These 14 T cell receptor beta chains came from one sample sequenced in a study of spatial heterogeneity in lung cancer. TCRdb reanalysed the 5' RACE reads using MiXCR and keeps one entry per CDR3 protein. The profile shows some 40,000 distinct CDR3 sequences, approximately 3% of them singletons. Time point denoted: sample taken at primary tumor resection. The sample consisted of normal lung tissue next to the tumor, taken at surgery. All receptors come from a male donor with early-stage non-small cell lung cancer.

This clonotype showed up many times. The rearrangement joins TRBV27 to TRBJ2-1, with 10 positions matching TRBD1. Per the germline V gene, CDR1 is MNHEY and CDR2 is SMNVEV (reference sequence). The CDR3 totals 15 residues. The J segment lost 5 bases and the V segment lost 2 bases, leaving 3 bases of the junction unmatched. CDR3 in amino acids: CASSLAGTGDNEQFF. The CDR3 DNA reads as TGTGCCAGCAGTTTAGCCGGGACAGGGGACAATGAGCAGTTCTTC.

Ten or more counts support this clonotype. The gene calls are TRBV5-8 and TRBJ2-1; 13 nucleotides agree with TRBD2. Germline assignment: CDR1 SGHTS and CDR2 YDEGEE. Losses at the gene ends were 4 bases for V and 8 bases for J; bases not matched to a gene: 9. CDR3 size: 16 residues. The CDR3 DNA follows: TGTGCCAGCAGCCGAGGACTAGCGGGGGTCGTCGATGAGCAGTTCTTC. This translates into CASSRGLAGVVDEQFF.

This clonotype was picked up many times. This chain uses TRBV9 with TRBJ2-2; 7 bases align to TRBD2. CDR1 is SGDLS and CDR2 is YYNGEE in the germline V gene. The CDR3 is 15 residues long. V was clipped by 4 bases and J by 0 bases; unmatched bases: 3. CDR3 region: CASSRTRANTGELFF. CDR3 DNA: TGTGCCAGCAGCCGGACTAGGGCGAACACCGGGGAGCTGTTTTTT. Full variable domain (outside the CDR3, taken from reference TRBV9 and TRBJ2-2): DSGVTQTPKHLITATGQRVTLRCSPRSGDLSVYWYQQSLDQGLQFLIQYYNGEERAKGNILERFSAQQFPDLHSELNLSSLELGDSALYFCASSRTRANTGELFFGEGSRLTVL.

This clonotype was found many times. This chain joins TRBV7-9 and TRBJ1-2, with D unresolved. The V gene lost 4 bases and the J gene lost 3 bases, with 12 bases spanning the gap. The germline V gene has CDR1 SEHNR and CDR2 FQNEAQ (reference sequence). The CDR3 contains 14 residues. The CDR3 nucleotides are TGTGCCAGCAGCTCGGACGGAATTCACTATGGCTACACCTTC. As protein: CASSSDGIHYGYTF.

This clonotype was seen many times. This chain uses TRBV28 with TRBJ2-6; the match to TRBD2 covers 8 bases. The length of the CDR3 is 15 residues. V gave up 5 bases and J gave up 6 bases; unmatched junction bases: 6. Looked up from germline, CDR1 is MDHEN and CDR2 is SYDVKM. CDR3 DNA: TGTGCCAGCAGTCCTCCCGGGGGGGTGGCCAACGTCCTGACTTTC. Amino acid sequence: CASSPPGGVANVLTF.

Ten or more counts support this clonotype. The chain uses TRBV12-3 or TRBV12-4 and TRBJ1-3; TRBD1 matches at 8 bases. V was pared by 4 bases and J by 4 bases, with 6 bases of the junction left unmatched. The CDR3 runs 15 residues. The CDR3 bases are TGTGCCAGCAGTTACGCGACAGGGGCAGGAAACACCATATATTTT. Amino acid sequence: CASSYATGAGNTIYF.

Ten or more counts support this clonotype. The chain has TRBV29-1 and TRBJ2-5; 7 bases line up with TRBD2. Germline V gives CDR1 SQVTM, CDR2 ANQGSEA. Trimming took 5 bases from V and 4 from J; bases not matched to a gene: 7. The CDR3 has 13 amino acids. CDR3 sequence: CSVRREGGETQYF. CDR3 DNA: TGCAGCGTTCGGAGGGAGGGAGGAGAGACCCAGTACTTC.

In this sample, this clonotype turned up many times. The V call is TRBV7-6, the J call TRBJ2-1, with TRBD2 identical over 9 bases. CDR1 is SGHVS, CDR2 FNYEAQ, per germline. The CDR3 totals 17 residues. V dropped 7 bases and J dropped 9; count of bases not matched to a gene: 19. This CDR3 reads CASTPNPPAGGPGEQFF. As DNA, the CDR3 is TGTGCCAGCACACCTAACCCCCCAGCGGGAGGCCCTGGTGAGCAGTTCTTC.

There are many counts of this clonotype. This chain uses TRBV20-1 with TRBJ2-3, with D perhaps matching TRBD2 (5 bases). The CDR3 has 14 amino acids. Germline lookup yields CDR1 DFQATT and CDR2 SNEGSKA (reference sequence). V lost 7 bases and J lost 0, with 14 bases in between. The CDR3, as DNA: TGCAGTGTCCCCCGGGGAACTAGCACAGATACGCAGTATTTT. It is translated as CSVPRGTSTDTQYF.

At least ten counts were recorded for this clonotype. V is TRBV12-3 or TRBV12-4 and J is TRBJ2-2; TRBD1 aligns across 8 bases. V shed 6 bases, J shed 8 bases, and the junction held 11 bases outside the gene matches. This CDR3 is 15 amino acids long. The CDR3 nucleotides are TGTGCCAGCAGACCGGACAGGGCGAGGATAGGGGAGCTGTTTTTT. Amino acid sequence: CASRPDRARIGELFF.

This clonotype was recorded at least ten times. The chain joins TRBV9 to TRBJ2-5; D perhaps matches TRBD2 (5 bases). This CDR3 spans 14 amino acids. Trimming removed 3 bases at V and 0 bases at J, with 9 bases between. Germline V gene lookup returns CDR1 SGDLS and CDR2 YYNGEE. The CDR3 here is CASSATSYQETQYF. The CDR3 DNA sequence: TGTGCCAGCAGCGCCACTAGTTACCAAGAGACCCAGTACTTC.

This clonotype has at least ten counts. The chain recombines TRBV4-1 with TRBJ2-5; D is undetermined. Deletions cut 5 bases from V and 1 base from J, with 8 bases between. The V gene's germline CDR1 is MGHRA and CDR2 YSYEKL. The CDR3 is 13 residues long. The CDR3 loop is CASSFRAQETQYF. CDR3 sequence (DNA): TGCGCCAGCAGCTTCCGGGCCCAAGAGACCCAGTACTTC.

This clonotype was recorded many times. This sequence joins TRBV29-1 and TRBJ2-7; D gene ambiguous. The ends were cut back, 5 bases at V and 0 bases at J, with 5 bases in the middle. The CDR3 loop spans 11 amino acids. The germline gives CDR1 SQVTM, CDR2 ANQGSEA. CDR3 region: CSVRSSYEQYF. CDR3 in DNA: TGCAGCGTTAGGAGCTCCTACGAGCAGTACTTC.

This clonotype has ten or more counts. The chain couples TRBV7-3 to TRBJ2-3; 7 nucleotides agree with TRBD2. CDR3 length: 15 residues. The junction had 11 bases not matched to a gene; V was cut back by 5 bases and J by 6 bases. Germline V CDR1 and CDR2: SGHTA, FQGTGA. CDR3 residues: CASSPMLAGVDTQYF. The CDR3 bases are TGTGCCAGCAGCCCAATGCTTGCGGGAGTGGATACGCAGTATTTT.